This T cell receptor beta chain was recorded in a study of blood T cells in healthy people across ages. Study-level information: Through template switching, about one barcoded beta molecule was captured per two T cells, as measured in model experiments. General study points: Getting older went along with TCR beta diversity per million T cells dropping roughly linearly.

This CDR3 is 18 amino acids long. Germline CDR1 is SGHVS and CDR2 is FQNEAQ. The V gene lost 3 bases and the J gene lost 5 bases, with 25 bases spanning the gap. A second PCR of roughly 7 to 11 cycles used a sample-barcoded 5' primer and a J-beta primer mix. TCRdb re-called the 5' RACE reads through MiXCR, storing one row per CDR3 protein. Of just under 900,000 distinct CDR3 sequences in the sample, roughly 26% were seen once. The authors drew about 9.9 milliliters of peripheral blood from each donor. In its sample, this clonotype was seen many times. As yet, its antigen is unknown. This rearrangement joins TRBV7-8 to TRBJ2-5; D gene ambiguous. Sequenced input: blood. The sequence was obtained from a woman older than 75 in good health. CDR3: CASSFPDGHQTIRETQYF. The DNA of the CDR3 is TGTGCCAGCAGCTTCCCCGACGGGCACCAAACTATTAGGGAGACCCAGTACTTC. Full variable domain (outside the CDR3, taken from reference TRBV7-8 and TRBJ2-5): GAGVSQSPRYKVAKRGQDVALRCDPISGHVSLFWYQQALGQGPEFLTYFQNEAQLDKSGLPSDRFFAERPEGSVSTLKIQRTQQEDSAVYLCASSFPDGHQTIRETQYFGPGTRLLVL.